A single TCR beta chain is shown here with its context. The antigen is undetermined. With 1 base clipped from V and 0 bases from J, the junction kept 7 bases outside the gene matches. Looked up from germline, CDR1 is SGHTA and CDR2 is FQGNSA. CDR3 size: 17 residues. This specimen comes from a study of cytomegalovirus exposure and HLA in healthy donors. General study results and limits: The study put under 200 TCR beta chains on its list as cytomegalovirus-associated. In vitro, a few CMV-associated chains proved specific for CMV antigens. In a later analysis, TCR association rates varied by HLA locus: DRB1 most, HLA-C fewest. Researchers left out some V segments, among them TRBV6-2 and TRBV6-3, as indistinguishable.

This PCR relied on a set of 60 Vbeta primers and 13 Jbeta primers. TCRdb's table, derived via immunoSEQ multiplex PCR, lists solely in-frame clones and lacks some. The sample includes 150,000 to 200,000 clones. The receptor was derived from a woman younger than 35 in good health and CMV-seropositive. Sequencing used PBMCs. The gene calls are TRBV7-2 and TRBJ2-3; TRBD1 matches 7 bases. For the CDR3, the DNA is TGTGCCAGCAGCTTAGAGGGACAGTTGTTTAGCACAGATACGCAGTATTTT. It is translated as CASSLEGQLFSTDTQYF. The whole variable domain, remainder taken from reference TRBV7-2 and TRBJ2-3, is GAGVSQSPSNKVTEKGKDVELRCDPISGHTALYWYRQSLGQGLEFLIYFQGNSAPDKSGLPSDRFSAERTGGSVSTLTIQRTQQEDSAVYLCASSLEGQLFSTDTQYFGPGTRLTVL.